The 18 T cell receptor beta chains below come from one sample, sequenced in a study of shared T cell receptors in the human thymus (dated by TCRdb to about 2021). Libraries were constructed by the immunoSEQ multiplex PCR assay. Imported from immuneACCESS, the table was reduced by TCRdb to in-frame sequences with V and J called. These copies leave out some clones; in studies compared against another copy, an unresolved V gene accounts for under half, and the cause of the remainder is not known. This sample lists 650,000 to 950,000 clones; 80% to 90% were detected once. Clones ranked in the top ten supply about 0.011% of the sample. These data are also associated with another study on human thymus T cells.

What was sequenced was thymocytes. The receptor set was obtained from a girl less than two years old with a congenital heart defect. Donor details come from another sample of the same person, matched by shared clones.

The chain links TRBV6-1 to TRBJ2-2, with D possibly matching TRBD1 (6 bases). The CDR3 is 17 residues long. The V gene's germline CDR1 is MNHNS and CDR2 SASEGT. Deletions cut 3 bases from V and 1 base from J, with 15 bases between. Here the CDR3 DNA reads TGTGCCAGCAGTGATGCCTTAACAGGGATGAACACCGGGGAGCTGTTTTTT. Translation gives CASSDALTGMNTGELFF.

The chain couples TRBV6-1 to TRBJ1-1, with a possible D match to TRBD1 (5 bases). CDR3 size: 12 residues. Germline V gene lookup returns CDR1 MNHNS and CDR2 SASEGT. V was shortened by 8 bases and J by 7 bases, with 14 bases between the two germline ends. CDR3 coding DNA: TGTGCCAGCCCCACGGGGGAGGATGAAGCTTTCTTT. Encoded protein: CASPTGEDEAFF.

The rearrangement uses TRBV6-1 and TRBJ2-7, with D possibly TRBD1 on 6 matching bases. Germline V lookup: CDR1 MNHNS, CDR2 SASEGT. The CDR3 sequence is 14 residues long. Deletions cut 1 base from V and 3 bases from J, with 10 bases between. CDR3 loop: CASSEVRRGYEQYF. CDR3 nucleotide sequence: TGTGCCAGCAGTGAAGTGCGCAGGGGCTACGAGCAGTACTTC.

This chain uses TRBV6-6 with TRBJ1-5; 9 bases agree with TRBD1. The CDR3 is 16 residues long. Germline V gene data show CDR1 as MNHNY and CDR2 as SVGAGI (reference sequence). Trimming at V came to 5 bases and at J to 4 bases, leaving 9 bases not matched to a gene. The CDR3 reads CASSRKDRGKNQPQHF. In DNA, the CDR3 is TGTGCCAGCAGTCGTAAAGACAGGGGGAAGAATCAGCCCCAGCATTTT.

The CDR3, as DNA: TGTGCCAGCAGGCCCAAGGGGTCCAGGCCCCATCATGGCTACACCTTC. Translation gives CASRPKGSRPHHGYTF. V usage is TRBV2 and J usage is TRBJ1-2; D is perhaps TRBD1 (5 bases). V was clipped by 6 bases and J by 6 bases, with 23 bases between them. The CDR3 is 16 residues long. Germline V gene lookup returns CDR1 SNHLY and CDR2 FYNNEI.

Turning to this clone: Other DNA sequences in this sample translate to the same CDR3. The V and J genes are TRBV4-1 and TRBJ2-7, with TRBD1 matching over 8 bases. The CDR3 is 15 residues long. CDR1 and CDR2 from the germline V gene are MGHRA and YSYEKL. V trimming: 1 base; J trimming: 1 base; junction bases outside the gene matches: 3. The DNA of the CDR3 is TGCGCCAGCAGCCAAGGAACAGGGGGATCCTACGAGCAGTACTTC. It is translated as CASSQGTGGSYEQYF.

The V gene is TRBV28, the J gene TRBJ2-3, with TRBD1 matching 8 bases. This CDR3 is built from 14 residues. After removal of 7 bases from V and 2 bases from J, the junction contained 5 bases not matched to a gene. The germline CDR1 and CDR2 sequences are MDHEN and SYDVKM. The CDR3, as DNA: TGTGCCAGCACCGACAGGGGTAACACAGATACGCAGTATTTT. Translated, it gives CASTDRGNTDTQYF.

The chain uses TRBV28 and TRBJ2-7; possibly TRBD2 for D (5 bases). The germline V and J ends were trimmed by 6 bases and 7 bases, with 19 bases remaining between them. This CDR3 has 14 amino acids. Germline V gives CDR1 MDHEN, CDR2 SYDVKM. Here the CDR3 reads CASRLVLGTGEQYF. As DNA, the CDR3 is TGTGCCAGCAGACTAGTTCTGGGAACTGGGGAGCAGTACTTC.

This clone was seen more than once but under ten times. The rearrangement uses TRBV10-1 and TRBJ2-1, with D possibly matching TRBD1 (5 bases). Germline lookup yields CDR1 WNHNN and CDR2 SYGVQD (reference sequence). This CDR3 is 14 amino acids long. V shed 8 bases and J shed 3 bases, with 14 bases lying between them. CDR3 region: CASSARVGYNEQFF. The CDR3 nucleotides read TGCGCCAGCTCGGCCAGGGTAGGCTACAATGAGCAGTTCTTC.

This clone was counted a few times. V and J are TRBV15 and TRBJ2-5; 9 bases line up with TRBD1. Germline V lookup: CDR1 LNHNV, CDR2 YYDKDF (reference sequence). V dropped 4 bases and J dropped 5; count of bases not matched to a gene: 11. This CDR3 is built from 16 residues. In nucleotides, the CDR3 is TGTGCCACCAGCATTAACAGGGGGCTGGCGTGGGAGACCCAGTACTTC. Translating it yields CATSINRGLAWETQYF.

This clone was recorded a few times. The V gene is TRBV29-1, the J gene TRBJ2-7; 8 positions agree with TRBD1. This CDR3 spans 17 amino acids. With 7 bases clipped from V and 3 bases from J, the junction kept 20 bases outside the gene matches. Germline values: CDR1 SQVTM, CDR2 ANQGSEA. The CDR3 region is CSGARGHSKGGFYEQYF. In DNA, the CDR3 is TGCAGCGGTGCCAGGGGGCACTCCAAGGGGGGATTCTACGAGCAGTACTTC.

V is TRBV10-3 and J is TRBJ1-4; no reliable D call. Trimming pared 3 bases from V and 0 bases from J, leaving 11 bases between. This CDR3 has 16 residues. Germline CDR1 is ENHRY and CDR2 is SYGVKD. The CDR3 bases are TGTGCCATCAGTGATGGCCCAGGTGCAACTAATGAAAAACTGTTTTTT. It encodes CAISDGPGATNEKLFF.

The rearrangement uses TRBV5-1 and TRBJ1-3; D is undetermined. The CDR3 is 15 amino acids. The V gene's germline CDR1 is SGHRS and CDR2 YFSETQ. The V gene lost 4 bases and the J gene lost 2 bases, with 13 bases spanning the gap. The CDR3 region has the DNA TGCGCCAGCAGCGTCGGGAGTCACACTGGAAACACCATATATTTT. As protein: CASSVGSHTGNTIYF. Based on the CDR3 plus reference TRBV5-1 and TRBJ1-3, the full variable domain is KAGVTQTPRYLIKTRGQQVTLSCSPISGHRSVSWYQQTPGQGLQFLFEYFSETQRNKGNFPGRFSGRQFSNSRSEMNVSTLELGDSALYLCASSVGSHTGNTIYFGEGSWLTVV.

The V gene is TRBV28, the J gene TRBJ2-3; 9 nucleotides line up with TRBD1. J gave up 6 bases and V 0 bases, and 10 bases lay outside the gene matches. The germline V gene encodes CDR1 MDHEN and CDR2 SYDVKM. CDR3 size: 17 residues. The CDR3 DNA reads TGTGCCAGCAGTTTATGGCCTACAGGGGGCGCTTGGGATACGCAGTATTTT. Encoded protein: CASSLWPTGGAWDTQYF. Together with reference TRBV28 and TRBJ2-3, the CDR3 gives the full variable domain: DVKVTQSSRYLVKRTGEKVFLECVQDMDHENMFWYRQDPGLGLRLIYFSYDVKMKEKGDIPEGYSVSREKKERFSLILESASTNQTSMYLCASSLWPTGGAWDTQYFGPGTRLTVL.

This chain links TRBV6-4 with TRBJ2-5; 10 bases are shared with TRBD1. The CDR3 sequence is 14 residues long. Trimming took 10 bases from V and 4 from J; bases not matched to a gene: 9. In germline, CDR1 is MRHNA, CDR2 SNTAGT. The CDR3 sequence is CAIPRQGAGETQYF. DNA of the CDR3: TGTGCCATTCCGAGACAGGGGGCAGGAGAGACCCAGTACTTC.

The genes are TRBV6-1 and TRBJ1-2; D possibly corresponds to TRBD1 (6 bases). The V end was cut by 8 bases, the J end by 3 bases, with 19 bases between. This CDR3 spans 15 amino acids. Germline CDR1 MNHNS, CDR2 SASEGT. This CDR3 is CASDDSPDSDYGYTF. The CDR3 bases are TGTGCCAGCGACGATTCGCCGGACAGCGACTATGGCTACACCTTC.

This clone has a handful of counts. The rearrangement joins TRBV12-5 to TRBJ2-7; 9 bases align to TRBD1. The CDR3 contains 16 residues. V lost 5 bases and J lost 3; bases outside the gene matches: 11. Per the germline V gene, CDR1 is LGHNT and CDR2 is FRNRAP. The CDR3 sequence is CASGHGTGMVGYEQYF. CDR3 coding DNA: TGTGCTAGTGGTCACGGGACAGGGATGGTCGGCTACGAGCAGTACTTC.

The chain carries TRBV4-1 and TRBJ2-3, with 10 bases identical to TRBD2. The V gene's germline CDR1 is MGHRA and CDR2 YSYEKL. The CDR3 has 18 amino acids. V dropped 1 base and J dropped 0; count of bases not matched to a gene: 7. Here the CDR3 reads CASSQGNASGRSTDTQYF. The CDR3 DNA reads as TGCGCCAGCAGCCAAGGCAATGCTAGCGGGAGAAGCACAGATACGCAGTATTTT.